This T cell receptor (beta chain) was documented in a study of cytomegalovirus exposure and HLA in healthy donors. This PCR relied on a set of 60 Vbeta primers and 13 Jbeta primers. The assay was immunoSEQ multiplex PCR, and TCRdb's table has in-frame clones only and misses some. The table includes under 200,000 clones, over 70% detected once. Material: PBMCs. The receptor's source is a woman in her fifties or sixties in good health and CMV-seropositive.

The CDR3 DNA follows: TGTGCCAGCAGCTCCTCTCCTTCGGAGGAGCAGTACTTC. It is translated as CASSSSPSEEQYF. This chain connects TRBV5-6 to TRBJ2-7; D remains unclear. V was clipped by 3 bases and J by 7 bases, with 14 bases between them. The CDR3 has 13 residues. The germline CDR1 and CDR2 sequences are SGHDT and YYEEEE.